A single sample gave rise to the 29 T cell receptor beta chains below, sequenced in a study of blood T cell repertoires in COVID-19. Method: immunoSEQ multiplex PCR; TCRdb's copy keeps in-frame clones and lacks some. The sample has fewer than 110,000 clones; 85% are singletons. Sample: peripheral blood. Receptors originate from a woman in her seventies with active or convalescent COVID-19.

The CDR3 nucleotides are TGTGCCAGCAGTACAGGGAGTAGTGGCACCGGGGAGCTGTTTTTT. It codes for CASSTGSSGTGELFF. The chain is built from TRBV6-6 and TRBJ2-2, with a possible D match to TRBD1 (6 bases). Trimming removed 5 bases from V and 4 bases from J, with 14 bases in between. Germline assignment: CDR1 MNHNY and CDR2 SVGAGI (reference sequence). The CDR3 is 15 residues long.

The rearrangement joins TRBV27 to TRBJ1-1; 7 bases are a match to TRBD1. V trimming: 1 base; J trimming: 7 bases; junction bases outside the gene matches: 12. The CDR3 is made up of 16 amino acids. Germline CDR1 is MNHEY and CDR2 is SMNVEV (reference sequence). Written as DNA, the CDR3 is TGTGCCAGCAGTTTATTTGGCAGGGGGGCCGTTTATGAAGCTTTCTTT. This gives the protein CASSLFGRGAVYEAFF.

CDR3 in DNA: TGTGCCAGCCAGGGTTTATCCTACGAGCAGTACTTC. The encoded protein is CASQGLSYEQYF. The chain is built from TRBV28 and TRBJ2-7, with D possibly TRBD1 on 5 matching bases. V lost 8 bases and J 1 base, leaving 9 bases between the germline ends. CDR1 and CDR2 from the germline V gene are MDHEN and SYDVKM. The CDR3 runs 12 residues.

CDR3 DNA: TGTGCCAGCAGTTCGATCCCAGGGCTGTCCTATGGCTACACCTTC. This sequence encodes CASSSIPGLSYGYTF. V and J are TRBV28 and TRBJ1-2, with D perhaps TRBD1 (5 bases). The V and J ends lost 4 bases and 4 bases respectively, with 16 bases between them. The CDR3 extends over 15 amino acids. Germline V CDR1 and CDR2: MDHEN, SYDVKM.

The chain uses TRBV30 and TRBJ2-7, with unresolved D. Trimming left V 2 bases short and J 3 bases short, with 8 bases between. The CDR3 loop spans 12 amino acids. Germline V gives CDR1 GTSNPN, CDR2 SVGIG (reference sequence). The CDR3 coding sequence is TGTGCCTGGAGTCAATCCAACTACGAGCAGTACTTC. Translation gives CAWSQSNYEQYF.

J is TRBJ2-7 and V is TRBV7-2, with D possibly matching TRBD2 (5 bases). The V end was cut by 0 bases, the J end by 1 base, with 10 bases between. The CDR3 extends over 15 amino acids. Germline CDR1 SGHTA, CDR2 FQGNSA. CDR3 DNA sequence: TGTGCCAGCAGCTTAGCAGGCAGCGGTTCCTACGAGCAGTACTTC. Its protein is CASSLAGSGSYEQYF.

The rearrangement links TRBV11-2 to TRBJ2-5; TRBD1 is a possible D gene (6 bases). V was pared by 1 base and J by 5 bases, with 17 bases between. The CDR3 totals 16 residues. Germline V gene lookup returns CDR1 SGHAT and CDR2 FQNNGV. CDR3 in amino acids: CASSLGGTSTGETQYF. CDR3 DNA sequence: TGTGCCAGCAGCTTAGGTGGGACATCAACGGGGGAGACCCAGTACTTC.

This clone was detected once. The J gene is TRBJ1-1, the V gene TRBV12-3 or TRBV12-4; perhaps TRBD1 as D (5 bases). V shed 6 bases and J shed 3 bases, with 8 bases lying between them. The CDR3 runs to 12 residues. CDR3: CASRRDDTEAFF. The CDR3 DNA is TGTGCCAGCAGGCGGGACGACACTGAAGCTTTCTTT.

In this sample, this clone turned up a few times. CDR3 residues: CASSLGGWRDTEAFF. CDR3 DNA sequence: TGTGCCAGCAGCCTCGGAGGGTGGAGAGACACTGAAGCTTTCTTT. This rearrangement joins TRBV27 to TRBJ1-1; D ambiguous. Per the germline V gene, CDR1 is MNHEY and CDR2 is SMNVEV (reference sequence). The CDR3 covers 15 residues. V was clipped by 6 bases and J by 3 bases, with 17 bases between them.

The chain has TRBV7-9 and TRBJ1-2; D may be TRBD1 (5 bases). Germline V gene lookup returns CDR1 SEHNR and CDR2 FQNEAQ (reference sequence). The CDR3 is 13 residues long. With 3 bases removed from V and 4 bases from J, the gap between germline ends came to 9 bases. CDR3 amino acids: CASSFGDSYGYTF. In DNA, the CDR3 is TGTGCCAGCAGCTTTGGTGACAGCTATGGCTACACCTTC.

The chain is built from TRBV18 and TRBJ2-2; D call uncertain. This CDR3 has 14 amino acids. CDR1 and CDR2 (germline): KGHSH, LQKENI. V lost 0 bases to trimming and J lost 6 bases, with 8 bases between them. CDR3 nucleotide sequence: TGTGCCAGCTCACCACCTTCTGTAGCCGGGGAGCTGTTTTTT. Translating gives CASSPPSVAGELFF.

The chain joins TRBV27 to TRBJ1-1, with D unclear. V was cut by 7 bases and J by 4 bases, with 7 bases left in between. The V gene's germline CDR1 is MNHEY and CDR2 SMNVEV (reference sequence). This CDR3 region has 11 residues. The CDR3 DNA is TGTGCCAGCACGGCAGGCACTGAAGCTTTCTTT. Residues: CASTAGTEAFF.

The V gene is TRBV6-2 or TRBV6-3, the J gene TRBJ1-4; TRBD1 aligns across 9 bases. This CDR3 comprises 14 residues. Unmatched junction bases numbered 0, after V lost 2 bases and J lost 5 bases. Germline CDR1 is MNHEY and CDR2 is SVGEGT. The DNA for the CDR3 is TGTGCCAGCAGTTACGGGACAGGGAATGAAAAACTGTTTTTT. Protein product: CASSYGTGNEKLFF.

Comments on this clone: As the CDR3 is not closed by the conserved phenylalanine or tryptophan, this likely results from a read error. Because the CDR3's place on the DNA is in doubt, the DNA is left out and the CDR3 is given as listed by TCRdb. The chain is built from TRBV2 and TRBJ2-7; the table's D call of TRBD2 was not tested on the DNA. The germline CDR1 and CDR2 sequences are SNHLY and FYNNEI. Both ends counted, the CDR3 spans 14 residues. The CDR3 protein is CASSPYTSGGLHVL.

The chain joins TRBV7-2 to TRBJ1-3; D may be TRBD1 (6 bases). V dropped 5 bases and J dropped 0 bases, with 20 bases sitting between them. CDR1 SGHTA and CDR2 FQGNSA come from the germline V gene. This CDR3 contains 18 residues. Written as DNA, the CDR3 is TGTGCCAGCAGCCCGGGGGGGGGCAGGACATACTCTGGAAACACCATATATTTT. Translated: CASSPGGGRTYSGNTIYF.

This rearrangement joins TRBV20-1 to TRBJ2-1; no clear D gene. Germline lookup yields CDR1 DFQATT and CDR2 SNEGSKA (reference sequence). V lost 5 bases and J lost 9, with 11 bases in between. This CDR3 has 11 amino acids. CDR3 sequence reads: CSAPLIGEQFF. CDR3 bases: TGCAGTGCTCCCCTGATCGGTGAGCAGTTCTTC.

The rearrangement joins TRBV7-3 to TRBJ2-3; tentative D call: TRBD2 (6 bases). Germline assignment: CDR1 SGHTA and CDR2 FQGTGA. Between the trimmed V and J ends, which lost 3 bases and 0 bases, there was a span of 10 bases. The CDR3 is 15 amino acids. CDR3 region: CASSFLGTSTDTQYF. CDR3 bases: TGTGCCAGCAGCTTCTTGGGGACTAGCACAGATACGCAGTATTTT.

This chain uses TRBV18 with TRBJ2-7; no firm D call. The CDR3 runs 12 residues. Germline loops: CDR1 KGHSH, CDR2 LQKENI. Trimming removed 3 bases from V and 3 bases from J, with 6 bases in between. Written as DNA, the CDR3 is TGTGCCAGCTCACCTAATATCTACGAGCAGTACTTC. Protein product: CASSPNIYEQYF.

The genes are TRBV7-3 and TRBJ2-3; TRBD1 matches at 9 bases. This CDR3 is 15 amino acids long. Germline V gene sequence: CDR1 SGHTA, CDR2 FQGTGA. V was pared by 4 bases and J by 3 bases, with 5 bases of the junction left unmatched. The CDR3 region is CASSSGQGQTDTQYF. Written as DNA, the CDR3 is TGTGCCAGCAGCTCCGGACAGGGGCAAACAGATACGCAGTATTTT.

In its sample, this clone was seen a few times. The genes are TRBV7-3 and TRBJ1-6, with TRBD1 identical over 8 bases. The CDR3 is 15 amino acids. Germline assignment: CDR1 SGHTA and CDR2 FQGTGA. Trimming took 5 bases from V and 10 from J; bases not matched to a gene: 10. The CDR3 reads CASSVTGQDGSPLHF. The CDR3 bases are TGTGCCAGCAGCGTGACGGGACAGGACGGCTCACCCCTCCACTTT. Using reference TRBV7-3 and TRBJ1-6 for the parts outside the CDR3, the full variable domain is GAGVSQTPSNKVTEKGKYVELRCDPISGHTALYWYRQSLGQGPEFLIYFQGTGAADDSGLPNDRFFAVRPEGSVSTLKIQRTERGDSAVYLCASSVTGQDGSPLHFGNGTRLTVT.

V is TRBV18 and J is TRBJ1-4; a possible D gene is TRBD1 (6 bases). Looked up from germline, CDR1 is KGHSH and CDR2 is LQKENI. With 4 bases removed from V and 2 bases from J, the gap between germline ends came to 14 bases. The CDR3 length is 16 residues. CDR3 in DNA: TGTGCCAGCTCACAACAGGGCTTCTCGACTAATGAAAAACTGTTTTTT. This encodes CASSQQGFSTNEKLFF.

Of note for this clone: Different DNA sequences within this sample yield the same CDR3. The chain employs TRBV5-1 and TRBJ2-1; 8 bases are a match to TRBD2. The CDR3 is 17 residues long. Germline V gene lookup returns CDR1 SGHRS and CDR2 YFSETQ. The ends lost 0 bases at V and 4 bases at J; junction bases unmatched: 9. The CDR3 region is CASSLGRGANLYNEQFF. The CDR3 DNA is TGCGCCAGCAGCTTGGGGCGGGGGGCCAACCTATACAATGAGCAGTTCTTC.

V gene TRBV9 combines with J gene TRBJ2-1; 9 nucleotides line up with TRBD2. V gave up 4 bases and J gave up 8 bases; unmatched junction bases: 10. CDR1 is SGDLS and CDR2 is YYNGEE in the germline V gene. CDR3 length equals 15 residues. The CDR3 coding sequence is TGTGCCAGCAGCAACCCGACTAGCGGTAGGGATGAGCAGTTCTTC. Protein product: CASSNPTSGRDEQFF.

The chain has TRBV7-9 and TRBJ1-2, with D hard to call. The V end lost 0 bases, the J end lost 3 bases, and 8 bases lay between the germline ends. Germline-derived CDR1 and CDR2 are SEHNR and FQNEAQ (reference sequence). The CDR3 loop spans 14 amino acids. The CDR3 DNA sequence: TGTGCCAGCAGCTTAGCGGCCAACGACTATGGCTACACCTTC. This sequence encodes CASSLAANDYGYTF.

This clone has only one observation. The J gene is TRBJ2-3, the V gene TRBV7-2; 9 bases line up with TRBD2. Losses at the gene ends were 5 bases for V and 1 base for J; bases not matched to a gene: 4. The CDR3 totals 15 residues. Germline V gene data show CDR1 as SGHTA and CDR2 as FQGNSA. CDR3 in DNA: TGTGCCAGCAGCCCGAGACTAGCGGGCACAGATACGCAGTATTTT. This translates into CASSPRLAGTDTQYF.

This chain uses TRBV28 with TRBJ2-7; TRBD2 aligns across 7 bases. J was trimmed by 6 bases and V by 5 bases; bases with no gene match: 7. The CDR3 covers 13 residues. The germline CDR1 and CDR2 sequences are MDHEN and SYDVKM. Written as DNA, the CDR3 is TGTGCCAGCAGTCCTTCGGGAGGCTCCGAGCAGTACTTC. Encoded protein: CASSPSGGSEQYF.

The chain employs TRBV7-3 and TRBJ2-5; 8 bases fit TRBD1. This CDR3 is 15 amino acids long. J gave up 5 bases and V 5 bases, and 10 bases lay outside the gene matches. The germline V gene encodes CDR1 SGHTA and CDR2 FQGTGA. CDR3 protein: CASSQSGQAQETQYF. The DNA for the CDR3 is TGTGCCAGCAGCCAGTCGGGACAGGCCCAGGAGACCCAGTACTTC.

The rearrangement links TRBV3-1 (or the pseudogene TRBV3-2) to TRBJ2-7; D may be TRBD1 (6 bases). Trimming removed 4 bases at V and 2 bases at J, with 9 bases between. Germline-derived CDR1 and CDR2 are LGHDT and YNNKEL (reference sequence). The CDR3 contains 13 residues. CDR3 region: CASSPGVTYEQYF. CDR3 nucleotide sequence: TGTGCCAGCAGCCCAGGGGTTACCTACGAGCAGTACTTC.

This clone was seen only once. The CDR3 sequence: CASSLLGSSEEKLFF. The CDR3 DNA is TGCGCCAGCAGCTTGTTGGGTAGCAGTGAAGAAAAACTGTTTTTT. This chain uses TRBV5-1 with TRBJ1-4, with D uncertain. The V end lost 1 base, the J end lost 8 bases, and 15 bases lay between the germline ends. CDR1 is SGHRS and CDR2 is YFSETQ in the germline V gene. The CDR3 loop spans 15 amino acids. Using reference TRBV5-1 and TRBJ1-4 for the parts outside the CDR3, the full variable domain is KAGVTQTPRYLIKTRGQQVTLSCSPISGHRSVSWYQQTPGQGLQFLFEYFSETQRNKGNFPGRFSGRQFSNSRSEMNVSTLELGDSALYLCASSLLGSSEEKLFFGSGTQLSVL.